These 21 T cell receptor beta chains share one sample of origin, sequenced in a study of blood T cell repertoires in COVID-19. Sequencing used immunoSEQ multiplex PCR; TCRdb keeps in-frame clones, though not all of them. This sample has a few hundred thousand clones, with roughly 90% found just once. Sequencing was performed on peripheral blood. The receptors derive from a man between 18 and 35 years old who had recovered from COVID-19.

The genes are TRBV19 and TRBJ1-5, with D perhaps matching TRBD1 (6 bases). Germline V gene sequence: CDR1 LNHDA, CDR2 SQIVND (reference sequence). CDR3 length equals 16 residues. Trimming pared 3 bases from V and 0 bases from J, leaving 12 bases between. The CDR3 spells CASSISTRGSNQPQHF. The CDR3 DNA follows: TGTGCCAGTAGTATTTCAACCAGGGGTAGCAATCAGCCCCAGCATTTT.

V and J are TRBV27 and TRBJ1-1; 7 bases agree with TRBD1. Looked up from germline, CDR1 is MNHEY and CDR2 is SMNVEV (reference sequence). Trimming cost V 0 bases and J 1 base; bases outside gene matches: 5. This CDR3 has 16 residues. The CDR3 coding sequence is TGTGCCAGCAGTTTATCCTGGGACAGTCCGAACACTGAAGCTTTCTTT. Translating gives CASSLSWDSPNTEAFF.

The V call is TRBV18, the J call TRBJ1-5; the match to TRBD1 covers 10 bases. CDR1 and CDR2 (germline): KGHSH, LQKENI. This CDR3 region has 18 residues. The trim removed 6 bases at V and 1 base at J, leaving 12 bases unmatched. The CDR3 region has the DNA TGTGCCAGCTCCCCTCCGGGACAGGGGATTGGCAGCAATCAGCCCCAGCATTTT. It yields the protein CASSPPGQGIGSNQPQHF.

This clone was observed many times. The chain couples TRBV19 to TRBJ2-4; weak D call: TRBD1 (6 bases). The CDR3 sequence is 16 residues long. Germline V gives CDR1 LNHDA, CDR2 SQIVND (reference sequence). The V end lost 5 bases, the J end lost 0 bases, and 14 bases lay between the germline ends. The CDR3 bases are TGTGCCAGTAGTGGCCGGGACATTCGAGCCAAAAACATTCAGTACTTC. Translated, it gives CASSGRDIRAKNIQYF.

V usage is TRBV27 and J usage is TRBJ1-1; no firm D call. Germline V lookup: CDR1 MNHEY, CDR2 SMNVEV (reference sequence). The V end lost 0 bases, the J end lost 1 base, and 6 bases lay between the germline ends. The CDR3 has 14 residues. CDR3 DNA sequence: TGTGCCAGCAGTTTATCGAGGGCGAACACTGAAGCTTTCTTT. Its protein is CASSLSRANTEAFF.

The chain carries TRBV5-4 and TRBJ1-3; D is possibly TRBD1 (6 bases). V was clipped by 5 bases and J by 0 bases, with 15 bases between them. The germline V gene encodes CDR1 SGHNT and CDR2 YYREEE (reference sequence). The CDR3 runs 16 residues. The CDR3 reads CASSSKQGPSGNTIYF. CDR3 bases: TGTGCCAGCAGTTCGAAACAGGGACCCTCTGGAAACACCATATATTTT.

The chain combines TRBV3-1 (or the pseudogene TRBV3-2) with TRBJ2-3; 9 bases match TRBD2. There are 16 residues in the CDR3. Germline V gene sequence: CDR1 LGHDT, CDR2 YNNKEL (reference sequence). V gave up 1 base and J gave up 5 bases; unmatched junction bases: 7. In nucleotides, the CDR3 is TGTGCCAGCAGCCAAGTGGGCGGGGGGGCCGTAGATACGCAGTATTTT. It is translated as CASSQVGGGAVDTQYF.

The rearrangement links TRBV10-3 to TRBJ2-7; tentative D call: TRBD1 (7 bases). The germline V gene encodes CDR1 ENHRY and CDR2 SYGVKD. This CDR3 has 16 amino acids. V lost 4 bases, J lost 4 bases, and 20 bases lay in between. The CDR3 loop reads CAISGAVEGARYEQYF. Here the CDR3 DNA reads TGTGCCATCAGTGGGGCCGTGGAGGGGGCCAGGTACGAGCAGTACTTC.

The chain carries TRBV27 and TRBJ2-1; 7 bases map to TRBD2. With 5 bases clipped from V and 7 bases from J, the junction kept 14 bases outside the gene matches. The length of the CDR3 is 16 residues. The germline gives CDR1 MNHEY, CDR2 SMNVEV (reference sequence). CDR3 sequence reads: CASSALLATNTNEQFF. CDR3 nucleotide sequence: TGTGCCAGCAGTGCTTTACTAGCGACAAATACTAATGAGCAGTTCTTC.

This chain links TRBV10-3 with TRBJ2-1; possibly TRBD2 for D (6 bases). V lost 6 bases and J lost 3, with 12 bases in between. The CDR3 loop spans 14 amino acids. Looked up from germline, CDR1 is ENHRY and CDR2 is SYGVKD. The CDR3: CAISPPGLYNEQFF. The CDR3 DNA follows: TGTGCCATCAGCCCGCCGGGACTCTACAATGAGCAGTTCTTC.

CDR3 DNA: TGCGCCAGCAGCCCCGCGGACAGGGAAAGGGATGGCTACACCTTC. Its protein product is CASSPADRERDGYTF. This chain links TRBV5-1 with TRBJ1-2; 8 nucleotides line up with TRBD1. This CDR3 is built from 15 residues. Germline CDR1 is SGHRS and CDR2 is YFSETQ. The trim removed 4 bases at V and 6 bases at J, leaving 11 bases unmatched. Based on the CDR3 plus reference TRBV5-1 and TRBJ1-2, the full variable domain is KAGVTQTPRYLIKTRGQQVTLSCSPISGHRSVSWYQQTPGQGLQFLFEYFSETQRNKGNFPGRFSGRQFSNSRSEMNVSTLELGDSALYLCASSPADRERDGYTFGSGTRLTVV.

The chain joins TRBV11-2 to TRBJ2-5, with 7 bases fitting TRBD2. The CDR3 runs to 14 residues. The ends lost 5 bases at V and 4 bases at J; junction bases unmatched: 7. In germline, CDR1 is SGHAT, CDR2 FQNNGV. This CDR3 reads CASSRIPSGETQYF. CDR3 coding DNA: TGTGCCAGCAGCCGAATCCCTAGCGGAGAGACCCAGTACTTC. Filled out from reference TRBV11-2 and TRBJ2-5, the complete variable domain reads EAGVAQSPRYKIIEKRQSVAFWCNPISGHATLYWYQQILGQGPKLLIQFQNNGVVDDSQLPKDRFSAERLKGVDSTLKIQPAKLEDSAVYLCASSRIPSGETQYFGPGTRLLVL.

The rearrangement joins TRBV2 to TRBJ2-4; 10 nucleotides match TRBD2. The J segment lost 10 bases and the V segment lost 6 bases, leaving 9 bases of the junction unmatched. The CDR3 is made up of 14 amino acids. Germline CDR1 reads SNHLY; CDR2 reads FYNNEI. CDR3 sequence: CASREREGGDIQYF. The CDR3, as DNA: TGTGCCAGCAGGGAGCGGGAGGGCGGGGATATTCAGTACTTC.

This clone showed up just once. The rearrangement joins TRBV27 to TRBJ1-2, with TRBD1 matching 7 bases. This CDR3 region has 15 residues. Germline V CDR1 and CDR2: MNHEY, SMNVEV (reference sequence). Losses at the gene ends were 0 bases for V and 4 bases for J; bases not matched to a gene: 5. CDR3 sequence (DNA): TGTGCCAGCAGTTTATCCCCGGGACAGCCCTATGGCTACACCTTC. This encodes CASSLSPGQPYGYTF.

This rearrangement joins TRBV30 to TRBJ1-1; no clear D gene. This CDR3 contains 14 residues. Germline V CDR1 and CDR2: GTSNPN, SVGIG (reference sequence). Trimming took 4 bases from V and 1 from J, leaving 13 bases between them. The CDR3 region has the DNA TGTGCCTGGATGGTGGGCAGTGGGAACACTGAAGCTTTCTTT. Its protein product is CAWMVGSGNTEAFF.

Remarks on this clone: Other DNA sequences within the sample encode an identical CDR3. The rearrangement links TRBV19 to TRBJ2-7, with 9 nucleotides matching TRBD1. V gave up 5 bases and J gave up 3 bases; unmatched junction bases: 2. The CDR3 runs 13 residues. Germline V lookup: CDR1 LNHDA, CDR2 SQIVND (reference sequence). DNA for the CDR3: TGTGCCAGTAGTCCGACAGGGGGCTACGAGCAGTACTTC. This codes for CASSPTGGYEQYF. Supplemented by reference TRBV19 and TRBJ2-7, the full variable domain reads DGGITQSPKYLFRKEGQNVTLSCEQNLNHDAMYWYRQDPGQGLRLIYYSQIVNDFQKGDIAEGYSVSREKKESFPLTVTSAQKNPTAFYLCASSPTGGYEQYFGPGTRLTVT.

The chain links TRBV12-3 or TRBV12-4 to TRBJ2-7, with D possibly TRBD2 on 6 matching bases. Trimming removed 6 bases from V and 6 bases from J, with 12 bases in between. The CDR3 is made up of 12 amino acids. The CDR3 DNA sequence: TGTGCCAGCAGGGGACTGACTGTCGAGCAGTACTTC. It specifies CASRGLTVEQYF.

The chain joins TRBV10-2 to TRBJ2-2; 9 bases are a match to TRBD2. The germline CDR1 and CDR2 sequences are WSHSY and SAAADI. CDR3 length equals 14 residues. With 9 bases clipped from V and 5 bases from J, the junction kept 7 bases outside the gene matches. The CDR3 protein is CASKPGLATGELFF. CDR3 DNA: TGCGCCAGTAAGCCGGGACTAGCAACCGGGGAGCTGTTTTTT.

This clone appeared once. The DNA for the CDR3 is TGTGCCAGCAGCTTAGCGGCGCGACTGGCATGGGAGGAGCAGTACTTC. Translated, it gives CASSLAARLAWEEQYF. The chain recombines TRBV7-2 with TRBJ2-7, with D tentatively TRBD2 (5 bases). Trimming left V 0 bases short and J 7 bases short, with 19 bases between. This CDR3 has 16 amino acids. Germline values: CDR1 SGHTA, CDR2 FQGNSA.

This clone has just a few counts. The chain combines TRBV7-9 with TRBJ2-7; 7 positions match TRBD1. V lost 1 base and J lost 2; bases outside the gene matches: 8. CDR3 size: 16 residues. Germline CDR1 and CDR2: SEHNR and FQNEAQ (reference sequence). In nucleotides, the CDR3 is TGTGCCAGCAGCTTAGTTAACAGGGGCCCTACCTACGAGCAGTACTTC. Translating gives CASSLVNRGPTYEQYF. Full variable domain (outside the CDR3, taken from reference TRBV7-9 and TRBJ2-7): DTGVSQNPRHKITKRGQNVTFRCDPISEHNRLYWYRQTLGQGPEFLTYFQNEAQLEKSRLLSDRFSAERPKGSFSTLEIQRTEQGDSAMYLCASSLVNRGPTYEQYFGPGTRLTVT.

The CDR3 sequence: CASSLIGGLVNTEAFF. The CDR3 nucleotides read TGTGCCAGCAGCTTAATTGGGGGACTGGTTAACACTGAAGCTTTCTTT. J is TRBJ1-1 and V is TRBV7-3, with a tentative D call TRBD1 (5 bases). The V gene lost 1 base and the J gene lost 2 bases, with 14 bases spanning the gap. CDR3 length: 16 residues. In germline, CDR1 is SGHTA, CDR2 FQGTGA.